What follows describes a single T cell receptor beta chain. The trim removed 5 bases at V and 2 bases at J, leaving 2 bases unmatched. In germline, CDR1 is SGHAT, CDR2 FQNNGV. The CDR3 spans 14 residues. The record originates from a study of blood T cell repertoires in COVID-19. Generated by immunoSEQ multiplex PCR, the TCRdb table keeps only in-frame clones and is missing some. The sample comprises 300,000 or so clones, about 85% of which are singletons, and approximately 5% rests with the top ten. This clonotype was obtained from a woman between 25 and 40 years old who had recovered from COVID-19. The source material was PBMCs or T cells enriched from blood (not recorded which). J is TRBJ2-2 and V is TRBV11-2; TRBD1 agrees at 7 bases. The CDR3 bases are TGTGCCAGCAGCCCAGGGGGTAACACCGGGGAGCTGTTTTTT. Amino acids: CASSPGGNTGELFF.